This entry lists 25 T cell receptor beta chains sequenced from one sample in a study of T cell responses to AZD1222 COVID-19 vaccine. Assay used: immunoSEQ multiplex PCR; TCRdb lists only in-frame clones, some missing. The sample comprises about 110,000 clones, 88% of which are singletons, and over 1.5% rests with the top ten. Sequencing used peripheral blood, obtained on day 0 of AZD1222 vaccination. The receptors originated from an adult in good health.

The gene calls are TRBV19 and TRBJ2-7; perhaps TRBD2 as D (6 bases). The germline V gene encodes CDR1 LNHDA and CDR2 SQIVND (reference sequence). The CDR3 contains 14 residues. V was pared by 5 bases and J by 0 bases, with 11 bases between. The CDR3 DNA follows: TGTGCCAGTAGTTTCCCCGGGGGCTCCTACGAGCAGTACTTC. Protein product: CASSFPGGSYEQYF.

This rearrangement joins TRBV14 to TRBJ2-3; D not certain. CDR3 length: 14 amino acids. The germline CDR1 and CDR2 sequences are SGHDN and FVKESK. Deletions cut 1 base from V and 5 bases from J, with 10 bases between. CDR3 residues: CASSQVQERDTQYF. The CDR3 nucleotides are TGTGCCAGCAGCCAAGTTCAGGAGCGAGATACGCAGTATTTT.

The chain combines TRBV5-1 with TRBJ2-1, with TRBD2 identical over 14 bases. Losses at the gene ends were 5 bases for V and 9 bases for J; bases not matched to a gene: 16. The germline V gene encodes CDR1 SGHRS and CDR2 YFSETQ. The CDR3 length is 18 residues. The CDR3 DNA is TGCGCCAGCAGTTACTCCCCCCCGACTAGCGGGAGGGCCGGTGAGCAGTTCTTC. Translation gives CASSYSPPTSGRAGEQFF.

This chain's CDR3 is CASDRSGTGSEQYF. The DNA for the CDR3 is TGCGCCAGCGACCGATCCGGGACAGGGAGCGAGCAGTACTTC. The chain couples TRBV5-1 to TRBJ2-7; TRBD1 matches at 9 bases. V lost 7 bases to trimming and J lost 6 bases; unmatched junction nucleotides: 11. The CDR3 has 14 amino acids. CDR1 SGHRS and CDR2 YFSETQ come from the germline V gene.

This clone was seen only once. This chain uses TRBV5-4 with TRBJ1-2, with D possibly TRBD1 on 6 matching bases. Trimming removed 0 bases from V and 8 bases from J, with 11 bases in between. This CDR3 has 13 amino acids. CDR1 and CDR2 from the germline V gene are SGHNT and YYREEE (reference sequence). CDR3 region: CASSLEGGRGYTF. CDR3 nucleotide sequence: TGTGCCAGCAGCTTGGAGGGGGGCCGGGGCTACACCTTC.

The chain employs TRBV2 and TRBJ1-3; D may be TRBD1 (6 bases). Germline CDR1 and CDR2: SNHLY and FYNNEI. The CDR3 loop spans 13 amino acids. V was clipped by 7 bases and J by 4 bases, with 11 bases between them. DNA for the CDR3: TGTGCCAGCAACAGGGACGCGGGAAACACCATATATTTT. Its translation: CASNRDAGNTIYF.

The rearrangement uses TRBV4-1 and TRBJ1-6, with D perhaps matching TRBD1 (5 bases). Trimming removed 3 bases at V and 13 bases at J, with 16 bases between. The germline CDR1 and CDR2 sequences are MGHRA and YSYEKL. CDR3 length: 14 amino acids. The CDR3 DNA follows: TGCGCCAGCAGCCAGCCCTCGGGGGTTGGGCCCCTCCACTTT. This codes for CASSQPSGVGPLHF.

The chain is built from TRBV5-1 and TRBJ2-1, with 7 positions matching TRBD1. With 3 bases clipped from V and 8 bases from J, the junction kept 5 bases outside the gene matches. The CDR3 length is 13 residues. The germline CDR1 and CDR2 sequences are SGHRS and YFSETQ. The CDR3 nucleotides are TGCGCCAGCAGCTATCACAGGGGAGATGAGCAGTTCTTC. Its protein is CASSYHRGDEQFF.

This rearrangement joins TRBV6-5 to TRBJ1-1; D may be TRBD1 (5 bases). This CDR3 has 15 residues. Trimming pared 4 bases from V and 0 bases from J, leaving 12 bases between. CDR1 MNHEY and CDR2 SVGAGI come from the germline V gene. In DNA, the CDR3 is TGTGCCAGCAGTTCGGTGGGGCGGTTGAACACTGAAGCTTTCTTT. It specifies CASSSVGRLNTEAFF.

The chain couples TRBV27 to TRBJ2-7; possible D gene TRBD1, 6 bases. This CDR3 comprises 15 residues. V was clipped by 1 base and J by 1 base, with 11 bases between them. Per the germline V gene, CDR1 is MNHEY and CDR2 is SMNVEV (reference sequence). The CDR3 coding sequence is TGTGCCAGCAGTTTATACGGACAGCCGTCCTACGAGCAGTACTTC. Its protein is CASSLYGQPSYEQYF.

V and J are TRBV6-5 and TRBJ1-3, with D hard to call. Germline lookup yields CDR1 MNHEY and CDR2 SVGAGI. The CDR3 runs 15 residues. V lost 6 bases and J 0 bases, leaving 12 bases between the germline ends. CDR3 residues: CASSPGSYSGNTIYF. For the CDR3, the DNA is TGTGCCAGCAGCCCCGGGTCGTACTCTGGAAACACCATATATTTT.

V usage is TRBV7-2 and J usage is TRBJ2-7; weak D call: TRBD2 (5 bases). Germline V gene lookup returns CDR1 SGHTA and CDR2 FQGNSA. The CDR3 extends over 13 amino acids. V was pared by 3 bases and J by 1 base, with 7 bases between. The CDR3 DNA reads as TGTGCCAGCAGCTTGTCGGGGTCCTACGAGCAGTACTTC. Translated: CASSLSGSYEQYF.

The chain carries TRBV7-9 and TRBJ1-4; perhaps TRBD1 as D (5 bases). V lost 4 bases and J lost 5, with 11 bases in between. The CDR3 is made up of 14 amino acids. Germline CDR1 and CDR2: SEHNR and FQNEAQ (reference sequence). CDR3 nucleotide sequence: TGTGCCAGCAGCTCATGGACACAAAATGAAAAACTGTTTTTT. Amino acid sequence: CASSSWTQNEKLFF.

This chain connects TRBV2 to TRBJ1-2, with no clear D. Germline-derived CDR1 and CDR2 are SNHLY and FYNNEI. V was cut by 3 bases and J by 4 bases, with 12 bases left in between. The CDR3 contains 14 residues. The CDR3 loop is CASSDGGRTYGYTF. The CDR3, as DNA: TGTGCCAGCAGTGATGGTGGCAGGACCTATGGCTACACCTTC.

Note on this clone: One end of the junction does not line up with germline, which may come from a read error. The chain couples TRBV6-1 to TRBJ1-1; 10 bases match TRBD1. The germline V gene encodes CDR1 MNHNS and CDR2 SASEGT. The CDR3 totals 15 residues. The CDR3 nucleotides read TGTGCCAGCAGGGAAGACAGGGGGCGAGGCTCTGAAGCTTTCTTT. It specifies CASREDRGRGSEAFF.

The chain combines TRBV6-5 with TRBJ2-1, with 13 positions matching TRBD2. V was clipped by 6 bases and J by 5 bases; unmatched bases: 4. Looked up from germline, CDR1 is MNHEY and CDR2 is SVGAGI. The length of the CDR3 is 15 residues. The CDR3: CASRAGTSGDNEQFF. Written as DNA, the CDR3 is TGTGCCAGCAGGGCCGGGACTAGCGGGGACAATGAGCAGTTCTTC.

This chain links TRBV18 with TRBJ1-6; D might be TRBD1 (5 bases). The CDR3 is made up of 11 amino acids. Germline V CDR1 and CDR2: KGHSH, LQKENI. V dropped 3 bases and J dropped 14 bases, with 8 bases sitting between them. CDR3 sequence reads: CASSPGGTLHF. In nucleotides, the CDR3 is TGTGCCAGCTCACCTGGGGGGACCCTCCACTTT. Full variable domain (outside the CDR3, taken from reference TRBV18 and TRBJ1-6): NAGVMQNPRHLVRRRGQEARLRCSPMKGHSHVYWYRQLPEEGLKFMVYLQKENIIDESGMPKERFSAEFPKEGPSILRIQQVVRGDSAAYFCASSPGGTLHFGNGTRLTVT.

This clone was seen just once. The V call is TRBV6-5, the J call TRBJ1-5, with 7 bases lining up with TRBD1. The CDR3 runs to 15 residues. The ends lost 9 bases at V and 4 bases at J; junction bases unmatched: 12. CDR1 and CDR2 (germline): MNHEY, SVGAGI. The CDR3 sequence is CARTSPDRENQPQHF. The CDR3 nucleotides read TGTGCCAGGACCTCTCCCGACAGGGAGAATCAGCCCCAGCATTTT.

The V call is TRBV10-3, the J call TRBJ1-2; 11 bases align to TRBD1. Germline V gene sequence: CDR1 ENHRY, CDR2 SYGVKD. The CDR3 runs to 14 residues. The junction had 4 bases not matched to a gene; V was cut back by 3 bases and J by 7 bases. The DNA of the CDR3 is TGTGCCATCAGTGATCCGGGACAGGGGGGTGGCTACACCTTC. Its translation is CAISDPGQGGGYTF.

The V call is TRBV7-9, the J call TRBJ2-7; no clear D. The germline V and J ends were trimmed by 3 bases and 9 bases, with 18 bases remaining between them. The CDR3 loop spans 14 amino acids. CDR1 and CDR2 from the germline V gene are SEHNR and FQNEAQ (reference sequence). CDR3 region: CASSFPGTVQRQYF. As DNA, the CDR3 is TGTGCCAGCAGCTTTCCCGGCACGGTACAGAGGCAGTACTTC. Combining the CDR3 with reference TRBV7-9 and TRBJ2-7 gives the whole variable domain DTGVSQNPRHKITKRGQNVTFRCDPISEHNRLYWYRQTLGQGPEFLTYFQNEAQLEKSRLLSDRFSAERPKGSFSTLEIQRTEQGDSAMYLCASSFPGTVQRQYFGPGTRLTVT.

V is TRBV12-3 or TRBV12-4 and J is TRBJ2-7, with TRBD2 matching 8 bases. With 6 bases clipped from V and 5 bases from J, the junction kept 3 bases outside the gene matches. There are 12 residues in the CDR3. The CDR3 reads CASRSGSNEQYF. The CDR3 DNA follows: TGTGCCAGCAGAAGCGGGAGTAACGAGCAGTACTTC.

The chain couples TRBV7-8 to TRBJ1-6, with TRBD1 matching over 7 bases. Germline V CDR1 and CDR2: SGHVS, FQNEAQ. The ends lost 5 bases at V and 6 bases at J; junction bases unmatched: 4. This CDR3 region has 14 residues. The DNA for the CDR3 is TGTGCCAGCAGCAGAGGACAGGTTAATTCACCCCTCCACTTT. It specifies CASSRGQVNSPLHF.

The chain combines TRBV18 with TRBJ1-5, with no clear D. V gave up 3 bases and J gave up 4 bases, with 10 bases separating them. The CDR3 consists of 14 residues. CDR1 is KGHSH and CDR2 is LQKENI in the germline V gene. The CDR3 protein is CASSPSTGNQPQHF. The CDR3 DNA reads TGTGCCAGCTCACCGTCGACGGGGAATCAGCCCCAGCATTTT.

The chain carries TRBV24-1 and TRBJ2-2; D might be TRBD1 or TRBD2, each matching 5 bases. The V gene's germline CDR1 is KGHDR and CDR2 SFDVKD. This CDR3 region has 14 residues. The V end lost 0 bases, the J end lost 4 bases, and 5 bases lay between the germline ends. The CDR3 DNA follows: TGTGCCACCAGTGATTTGGGGACCACCGGGGAGCTGTTTTTT. It specifies CATSDLGTTGELFF.

The chain recombines TRBV11-2 with TRBJ1-2; D possibly corresponds to TRBD1 (6 bases). The CDR3 is made up of 14 amino acids. CDR1 and CDR2 from the germline V gene are SGHAT and FQNNGV. The ends were cut back, 3 bases at V and 7 bases at J, with 15 bases in the middle. The CDR3 DNA reads as TGTGCCAGCAGCTTTCAGGGTTCAGGGGTTGGCTACACCTTC. It codes for CASSFQGSGVGYTF.